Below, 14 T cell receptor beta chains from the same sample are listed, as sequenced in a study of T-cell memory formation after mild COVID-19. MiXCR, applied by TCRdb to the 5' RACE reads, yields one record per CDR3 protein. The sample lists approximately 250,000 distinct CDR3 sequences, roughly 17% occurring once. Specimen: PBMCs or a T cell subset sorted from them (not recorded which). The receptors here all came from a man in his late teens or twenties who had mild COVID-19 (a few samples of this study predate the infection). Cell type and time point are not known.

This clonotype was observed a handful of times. The CDR3 region is CASSWLAYNEQFF. CDR3 nucleotides: TGTGCCAGCAGCTGGCTAGCCTACAATGAGCAGTTCTTC. The rearrangement joins TRBV7-2 to TRBJ2-1, with D uncertain. Trimming took off 4 bases at V and 2 bases at J, with 6 bases between the two ends. This CDR3 is built from 13 residues. The germline V gene encodes CDR1 SGHTA and CDR2 FQGNSA.

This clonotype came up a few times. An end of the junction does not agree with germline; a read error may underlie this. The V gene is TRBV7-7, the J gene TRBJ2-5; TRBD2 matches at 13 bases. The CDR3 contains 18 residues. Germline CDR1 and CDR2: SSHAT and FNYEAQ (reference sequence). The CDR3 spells CASSLGTSGVPLQETQYF. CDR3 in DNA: TGTGCTAGCAGCTTAGGGACTAGCGGGGTCCCTCTCCAAGAGACCCAGTACTTC. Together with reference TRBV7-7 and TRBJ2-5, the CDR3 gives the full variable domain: GAGVSQSPRYKVTKRGQDVTLRCDPISSHATLYWYQQALGQGPEFLTYFNYEAQPDKSGLPSDRFSAERPEGSISTLTIQRTEQRDSAMYRCASSLGTSGVPLQETQYFGPGTRLLVL.

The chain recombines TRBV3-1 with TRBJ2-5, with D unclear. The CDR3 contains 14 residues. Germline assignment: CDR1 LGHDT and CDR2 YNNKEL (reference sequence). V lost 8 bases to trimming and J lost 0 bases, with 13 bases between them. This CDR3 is CASCLYRDQETQYF. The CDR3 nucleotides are TGTGCCAGCTGTCTTTATAGAGACCAAGAGACCCAGTACTTC.

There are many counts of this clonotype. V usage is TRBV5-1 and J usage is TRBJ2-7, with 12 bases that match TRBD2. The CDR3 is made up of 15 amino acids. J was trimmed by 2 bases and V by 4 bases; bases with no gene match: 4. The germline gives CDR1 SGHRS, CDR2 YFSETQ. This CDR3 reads CASSGRTSGTYEQYF. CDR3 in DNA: TGCGCCAGCAGCGGGAGGACTAGCGGGACCTACGAGCAGTACTTC.

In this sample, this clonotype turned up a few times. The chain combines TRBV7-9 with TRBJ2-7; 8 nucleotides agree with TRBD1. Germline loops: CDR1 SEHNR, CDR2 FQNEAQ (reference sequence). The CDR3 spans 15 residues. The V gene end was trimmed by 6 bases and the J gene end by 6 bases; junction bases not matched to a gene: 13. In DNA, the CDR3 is TGTGCCAGCAGTTGGACAGGGATTCAACCCCGCGAGCAGTACTTC. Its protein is CASSWTGIQPREQYF.

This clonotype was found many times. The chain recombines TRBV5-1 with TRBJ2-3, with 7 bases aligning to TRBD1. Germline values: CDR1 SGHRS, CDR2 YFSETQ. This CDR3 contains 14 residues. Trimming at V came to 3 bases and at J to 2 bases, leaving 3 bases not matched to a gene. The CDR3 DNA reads TGCGCCAGCAGCTCAGGGACAGCCACAGATACGCAGTATTTT. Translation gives CASSSGTATDTQYF.

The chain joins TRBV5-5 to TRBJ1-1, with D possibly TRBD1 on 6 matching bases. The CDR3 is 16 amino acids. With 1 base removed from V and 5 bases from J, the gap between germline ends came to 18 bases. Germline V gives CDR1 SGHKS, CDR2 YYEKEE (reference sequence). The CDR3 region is CASSLKTGGERTEAFF. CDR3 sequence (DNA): TGTGCCAGCAGCTTGAAGACAGGAGGAGAACGGACTGAAGCTTTCTTT.

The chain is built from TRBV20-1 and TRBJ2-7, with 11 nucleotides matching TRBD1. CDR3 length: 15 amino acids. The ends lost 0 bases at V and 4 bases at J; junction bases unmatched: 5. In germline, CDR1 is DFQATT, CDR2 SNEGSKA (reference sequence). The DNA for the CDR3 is TGCAGTGCTAGAGATGGGACAGGGGGTTATTACGAGCAGTACTTC. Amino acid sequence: CSARDGTGGYYEQYF.

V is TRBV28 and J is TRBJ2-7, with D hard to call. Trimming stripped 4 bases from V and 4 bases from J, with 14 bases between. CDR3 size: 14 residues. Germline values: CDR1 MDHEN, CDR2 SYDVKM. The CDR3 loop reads CASSSVATQYEQYV. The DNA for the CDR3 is TGTGCCAGCAGTTCCGTGGCTACCCAATACGAGCAGTACGTC.

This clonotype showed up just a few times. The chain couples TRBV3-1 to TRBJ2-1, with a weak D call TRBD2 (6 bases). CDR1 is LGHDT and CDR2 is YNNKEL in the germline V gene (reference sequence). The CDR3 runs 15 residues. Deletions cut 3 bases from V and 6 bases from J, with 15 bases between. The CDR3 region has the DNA TGTGCCAGCAGCCATCGACTAGAGGGCGGCAATGAGCAGTTCTTC. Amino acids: CASSHRLEGGNEQFF.

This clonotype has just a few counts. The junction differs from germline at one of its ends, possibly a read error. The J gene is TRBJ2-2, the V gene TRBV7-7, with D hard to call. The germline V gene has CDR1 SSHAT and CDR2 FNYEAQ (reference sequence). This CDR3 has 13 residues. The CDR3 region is CASSPTNTGELFF. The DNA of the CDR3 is TGTGCTAGCAGCCCCACGAACACCGGGGAGCTGTTTTTT.

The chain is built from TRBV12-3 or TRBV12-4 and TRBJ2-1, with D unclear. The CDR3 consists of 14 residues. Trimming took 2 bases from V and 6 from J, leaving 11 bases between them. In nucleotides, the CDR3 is TGTGCCAGCAGTTTAACGGGCTTCGGCAATGAGCAGTTCTTC. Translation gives CASSLTGFGNEQFF.

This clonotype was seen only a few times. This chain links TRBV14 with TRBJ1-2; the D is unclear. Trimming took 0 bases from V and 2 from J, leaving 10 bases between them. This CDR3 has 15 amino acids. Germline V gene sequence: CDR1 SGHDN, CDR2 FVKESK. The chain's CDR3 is CASSQEAHFNYGYTF. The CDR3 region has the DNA TGTGCCAGCAGCCAAGAAGCACATTTCAACTATGGCTACACCTTC.

The CDR3 region has the DNA TGTGCCAGCAGACCCCGACAGGGGTGGAATATAGTAAGGACTGAAGCTTTCTTT. Protein product: CASRPRQGWNIVRTEAFF. The J gene is TRBJ1-1, the V gene TRBV6-2 or TRBV6-3; 8 bases align to TRBD1. Trimming took 6 bases from V and 5 from J; bases not matched to a gene: 20. This CDR3 comprises 18 residues. Germline V CDR1 and CDR2: MNHEY, SVGEGT.